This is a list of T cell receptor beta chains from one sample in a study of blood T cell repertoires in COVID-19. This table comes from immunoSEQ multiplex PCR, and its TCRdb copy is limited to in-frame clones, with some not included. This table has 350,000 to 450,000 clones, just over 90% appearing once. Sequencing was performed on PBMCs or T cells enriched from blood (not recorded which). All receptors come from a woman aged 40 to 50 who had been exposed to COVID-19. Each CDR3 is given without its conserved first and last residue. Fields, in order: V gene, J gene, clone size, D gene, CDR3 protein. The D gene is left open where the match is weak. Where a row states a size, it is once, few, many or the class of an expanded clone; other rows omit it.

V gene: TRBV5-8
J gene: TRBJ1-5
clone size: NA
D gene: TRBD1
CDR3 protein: ASSTGTGGGNQPQH

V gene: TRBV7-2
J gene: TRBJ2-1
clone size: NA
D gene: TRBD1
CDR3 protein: ASSLETGAVYNEQF

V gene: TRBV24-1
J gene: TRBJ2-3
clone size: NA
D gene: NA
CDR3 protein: ATSQGSTDTQY

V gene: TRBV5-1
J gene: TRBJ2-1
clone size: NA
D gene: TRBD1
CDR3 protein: ASSYDRGSVVGEQF

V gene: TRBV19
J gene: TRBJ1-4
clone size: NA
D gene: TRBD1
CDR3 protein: ASSRRTGGVEKLF

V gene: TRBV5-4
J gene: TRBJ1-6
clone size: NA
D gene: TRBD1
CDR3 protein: ASSNSRTGGHSPLH

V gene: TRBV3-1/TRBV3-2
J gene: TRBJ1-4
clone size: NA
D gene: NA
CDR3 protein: ASSGHLASEKLF

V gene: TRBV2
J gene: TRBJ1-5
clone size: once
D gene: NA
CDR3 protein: ASSENTLGNQPQH

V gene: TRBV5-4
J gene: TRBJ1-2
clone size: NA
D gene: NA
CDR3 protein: ASSSWGSNYGYT

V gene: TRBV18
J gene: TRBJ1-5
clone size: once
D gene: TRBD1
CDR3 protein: ASSPTGVDQPQH

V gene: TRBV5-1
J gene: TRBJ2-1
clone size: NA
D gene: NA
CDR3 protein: ASSLTVSYNEQF

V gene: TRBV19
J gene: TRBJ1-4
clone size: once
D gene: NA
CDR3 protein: ASSIQGPNEKLF

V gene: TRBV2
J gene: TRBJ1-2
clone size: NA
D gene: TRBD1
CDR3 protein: ASRGRDRGDYGYT

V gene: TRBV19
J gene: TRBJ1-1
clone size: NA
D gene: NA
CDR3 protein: ASSIKRREGAEAF

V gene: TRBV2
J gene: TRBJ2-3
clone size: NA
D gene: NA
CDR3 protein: ASSPRTGETDTQY

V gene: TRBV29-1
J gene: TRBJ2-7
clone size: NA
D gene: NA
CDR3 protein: SVASSESSYEQY

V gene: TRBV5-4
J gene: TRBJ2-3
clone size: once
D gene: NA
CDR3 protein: ASSSGGTGEYTQY

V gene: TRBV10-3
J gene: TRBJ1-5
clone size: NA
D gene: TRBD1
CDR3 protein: ATRTGGDQPQH

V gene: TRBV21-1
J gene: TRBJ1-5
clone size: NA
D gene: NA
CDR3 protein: ASSKEARQGAKNQPQH

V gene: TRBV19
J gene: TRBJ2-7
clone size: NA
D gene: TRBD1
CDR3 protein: ASSPGQGTGYEQY

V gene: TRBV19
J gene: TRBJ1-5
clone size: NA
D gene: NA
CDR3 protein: ASSNRRGSNQPQH

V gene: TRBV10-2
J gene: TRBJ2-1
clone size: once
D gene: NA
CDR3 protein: ASRGTWDREQF

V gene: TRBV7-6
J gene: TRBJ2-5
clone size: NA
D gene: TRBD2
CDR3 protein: ASSLGFSGLGETQY

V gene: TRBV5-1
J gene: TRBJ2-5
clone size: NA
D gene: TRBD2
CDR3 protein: ASSLVSGGTPGTQY

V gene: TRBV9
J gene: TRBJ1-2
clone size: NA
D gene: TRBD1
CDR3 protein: ASSATGTGDGYT

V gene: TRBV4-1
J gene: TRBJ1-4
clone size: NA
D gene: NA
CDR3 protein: ASSLPTRQALVTNEKLF

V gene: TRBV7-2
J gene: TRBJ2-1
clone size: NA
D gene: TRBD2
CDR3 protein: ASSLGASGRDEQF

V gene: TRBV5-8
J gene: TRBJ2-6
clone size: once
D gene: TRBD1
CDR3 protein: ASSFTGGSGANVLT

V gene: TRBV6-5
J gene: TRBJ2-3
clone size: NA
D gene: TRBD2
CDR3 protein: ASTSGGWDTQY

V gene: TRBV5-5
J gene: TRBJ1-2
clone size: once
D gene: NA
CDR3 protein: ASSPGHRYGYT

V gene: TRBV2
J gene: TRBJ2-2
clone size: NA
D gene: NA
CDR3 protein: ASFWTKQNTGELF

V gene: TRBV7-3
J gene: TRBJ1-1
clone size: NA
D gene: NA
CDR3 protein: ASSYTGYTEAF

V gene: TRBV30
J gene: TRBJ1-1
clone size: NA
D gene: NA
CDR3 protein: AWSYPPGRTEAF

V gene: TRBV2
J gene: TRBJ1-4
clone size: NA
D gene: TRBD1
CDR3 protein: ASRDRWSNEKLF

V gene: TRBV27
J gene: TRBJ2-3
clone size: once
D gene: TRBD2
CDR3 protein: ASSLRRGADTQY

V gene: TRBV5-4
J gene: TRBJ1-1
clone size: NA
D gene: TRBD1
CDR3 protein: ASSLAGGEAF

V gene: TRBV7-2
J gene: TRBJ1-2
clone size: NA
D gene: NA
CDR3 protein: ASSLVVTGFYGYT

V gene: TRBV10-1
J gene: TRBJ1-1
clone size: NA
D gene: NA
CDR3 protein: ASSHAGTEAF

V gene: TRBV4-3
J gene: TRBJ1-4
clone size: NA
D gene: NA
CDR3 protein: ASSQETGRNEKLF

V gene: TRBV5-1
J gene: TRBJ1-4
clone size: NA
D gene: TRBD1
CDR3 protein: ASSPGGDRAPNEKLF

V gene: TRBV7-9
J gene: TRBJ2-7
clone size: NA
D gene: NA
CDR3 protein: ASSLTGGSYEQY

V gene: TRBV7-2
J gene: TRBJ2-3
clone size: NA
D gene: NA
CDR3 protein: ASSLRVSPVGDTQY

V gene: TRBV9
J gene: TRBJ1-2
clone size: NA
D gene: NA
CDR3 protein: ASSPANRINYGYT

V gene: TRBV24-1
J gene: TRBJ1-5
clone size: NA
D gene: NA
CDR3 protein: ATSDSVGQGQPQH

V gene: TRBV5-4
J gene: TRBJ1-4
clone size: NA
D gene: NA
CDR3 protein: ASSLGGGNEKLF

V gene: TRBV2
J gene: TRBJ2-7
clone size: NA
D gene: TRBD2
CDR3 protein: ASYHPGLAGSPSYEQY

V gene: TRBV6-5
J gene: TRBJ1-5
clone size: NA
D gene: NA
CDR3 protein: ASRDLDGRRPQH